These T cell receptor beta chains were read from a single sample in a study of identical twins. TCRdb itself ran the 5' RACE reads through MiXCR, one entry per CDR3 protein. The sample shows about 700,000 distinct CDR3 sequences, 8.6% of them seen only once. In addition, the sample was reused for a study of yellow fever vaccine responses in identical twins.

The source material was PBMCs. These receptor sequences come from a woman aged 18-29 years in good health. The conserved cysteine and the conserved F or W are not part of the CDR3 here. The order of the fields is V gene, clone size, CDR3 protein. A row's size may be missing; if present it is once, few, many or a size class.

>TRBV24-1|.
ATSGLPRAGTDTQY
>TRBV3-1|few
ASSMTSGGSSSSYNEQF
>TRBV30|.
AWSYPRGGNQPQH
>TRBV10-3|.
AISYGPNEQF
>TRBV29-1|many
IMSGFNDEQF
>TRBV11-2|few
ASSIGTSGSLGSYEQY
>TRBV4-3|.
ASSQEGTGILYTGELF
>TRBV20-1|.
SARDPRLAGGREQY
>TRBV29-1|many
SVGLGHKSSYEQY
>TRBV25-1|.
ASSEGAGVWQETQY
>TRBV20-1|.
SAAVRDAYNSPLH
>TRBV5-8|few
ASSLFRGYTEAF
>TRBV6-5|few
ASSYSILVGETQY
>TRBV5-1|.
ASSLGDVSPGNEQY
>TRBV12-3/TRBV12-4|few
ASSTDLTGEAF
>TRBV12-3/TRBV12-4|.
ASSLKAGGPRNSPLH
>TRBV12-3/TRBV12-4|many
ASSLDSRFLTGELF
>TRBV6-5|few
ASSYSKLGPTDPYEQY
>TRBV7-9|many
ASSTPPYEQY
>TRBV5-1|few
ASSTGLAVYNEQF
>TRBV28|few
ASETPGQKNTGELF
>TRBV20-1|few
SARGYSGGPVGQETQY
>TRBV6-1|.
ASSESQSQTYEQY
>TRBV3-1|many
ASSQATGPFYTEAF
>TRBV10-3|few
AISGGNTIY
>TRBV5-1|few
ASSLALGTNEQF
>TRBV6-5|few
ASSSGTSPYEQY
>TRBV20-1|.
SARDIRTGVSDTQY
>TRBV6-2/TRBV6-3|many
ASSYDMDRGTHEQY
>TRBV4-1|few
ASSQGMTGFSTDTQY
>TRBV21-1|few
ASSHRQGVGY
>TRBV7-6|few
ASSTEGTQY
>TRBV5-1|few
ASSPFGLAGGFSYNEQF